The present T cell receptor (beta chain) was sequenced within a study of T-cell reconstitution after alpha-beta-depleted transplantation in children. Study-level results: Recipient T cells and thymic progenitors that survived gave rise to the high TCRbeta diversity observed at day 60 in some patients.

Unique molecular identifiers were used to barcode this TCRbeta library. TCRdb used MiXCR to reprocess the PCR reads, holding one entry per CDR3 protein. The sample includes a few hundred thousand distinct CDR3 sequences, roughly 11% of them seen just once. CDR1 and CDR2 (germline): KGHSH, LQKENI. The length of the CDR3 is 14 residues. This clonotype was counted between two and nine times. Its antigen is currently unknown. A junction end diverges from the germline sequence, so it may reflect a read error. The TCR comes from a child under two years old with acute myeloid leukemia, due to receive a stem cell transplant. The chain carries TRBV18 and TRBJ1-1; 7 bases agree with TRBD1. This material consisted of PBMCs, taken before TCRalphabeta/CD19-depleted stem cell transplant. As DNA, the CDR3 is TGTGTCAGCTCACTAATTTCGGACAGGCCTGAAGCTTTCTTT. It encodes CVSSLISDRPEAFF.